Presented here are 30 T cell receptor beta chains from one specimen sequenced in a study of Ad26.COV2.S vaccination and SARS-CoV-2 variants listed by TCRdb under 2021. Reading the label with the study, this specimen's treatment or condition is: some 20 received Ad26.COV2.S at low or high dose, single or two shots; several received placebo; per-sample allocation not given. For vaccine and placebo recipients, repertoires were sequenced using samples collected on day 63 after the first injection. The method was the immunoSEQ multiplex PCR assay. In its TCRdb copy, this immuneACCESS table keeps in-frame sequences only and misses some clones. Where compared with another copy, unresolved V genes explain less than half of these, and the others have no known cause. The sample table contains some 330,000 clones; only one count was recorded for roughly nine tenths of them. The top ten constitute roughly 6% of the sample.

The specimen was peripheral blood, collected in a trial of Ad26.COV2.S vaccine versus placebo. The origin of the receptors is a person aged 18 to 65 who received the Ad26.COV2.S COVID-19 vaccine or a placebo.

This chain connects TRBV30 to TRBJ1-3; D not resolved. The CDR3 contains 15 residues. Trimming left V 4 bases short and J 2 bases short, with 15 bases between. Germline-derived CDR1 and CDR2 are GTSNPN and SVGIG (reference sequence). CDR3 in DNA: TGTGCCTGGAACCCTTCCAAAACCCCTGGAAACACCATATATTTT. Translation: CAWNPSKTPGNTIYF. Based on the CDR3 plus reference TRBV30 and TRBJ1-3, the full variable domain is SQTIHQWPATLVQPVGSPLSLECTVEGTSNPNLYWYRQAAGRGLQLLFYSVGIGQISSEVPQNLSASRPQDRQFILSSKKLLLSDSGFYLCAWNPSKTPGNTIYFGEGSWLTVV.

The chain is built from TRBV7-9 and TRBJ1-2, with 9 bases identical to TRBD1. J lost 0 bases, V lost 10 bases, and 6 bases had no gene match. The CDR3 runs 14 residues. CDR1 and CDR2 (germline): SEHNR, FQNEAQ (reference sequence). The CDR3 nucleotides read TGTGCCATTCCGACAGGGGGGGCTAACTATGGCTACACCTTC. The encoded protein is CAIPTGGANYGYTF.

The rearrangement uses TRBV10-1 and TRBJ1-3, with D hard to call. Trimming shortened V by 3 bases and J by 2 bases, and 8 bases separated the two germline ends. The CDR3 sequence is 14 residues long. Germline values: CDR1 WNHNN, CDR2 SYGVQD (reference sequence). The CDR3 loop reads CASSEGSTGNTIYF. The CDR3 bases are TGCGCCAGCAGTGAAGGGTCAACTGGAAACACCATATATTTT.

The chain links TRBV4-3 to TRBJ1-1; 8 bases are a match to TRBD1. The CDR3 covers 15 residues. V shed 3 bases and J 3 bases; nucleotides not matched to a gene: 6. CDR1 is LGHNA and CDR2 is YSLEER in the germline V gene. The CDR3: CASSHGQGGDTEAFF. As DNA, the CDR3 is TGCGCCAGCAGCCATGGACAGGGAGGGGACACTGAAGCTTTCTTT.

The V gene is TRBV19, the J gene TRBJ2-1; D uncertain. From germline, CDR1 is LNHDA and CDR2 SQIVND (reference sequence). V gave up 3 bases and J gave up 10 bases, with 10 bases separating them. This CDR3 contains 12 residues. CDR3 residues: CASSIGTREQFF. DNA for the CDR3: TGTGCCAGTAGTATCGGAACGAGAGAGCAGTTCTTC.

The chain couples TRBV29-1 to TRBJ1-1; 7 nucleotides match TRBD1. The CDR3 extends over 13 amino acids. Trimming at V came to 4 bases and at J to 4 bases, leaving 6 bases not matched to a gene. The V gene's germline CDR1 is SQVTM and CDR2 ANQGSEA. CDR3 DNA sequence: TGCAGCGTTGTACAGGGGCAGAGCACTGAAGCTTTCTTT. It yields the protein CSVVQGQSTEAFF.

This clone was seen only once. The J gene is TRBJ1-2, the V gene TRBV19; D possibly corresponds to TRBD1 (6 bases). With 6 bases removed from V and 7 bases from J, the gap between germline ends came to 21 bases. The CDR3 is 15 residues long. CDR1 is LNHDA, CDR2 SQIVND, per germline (reference sequence). The CDR3, as DNA: TGTGCCAGTAGCTACGACAGGAAGGGGGACGGTGGCTACACCTTC. It is translated as CASSYDRKGDGGYTF.

The chain uses TRBV4-1 and TRBJ2-7, with 7 bases aligning to TRBD1. The V gene end was trimmed by 3 bases and the J gene end by 2 bases; junction bases not matched to a gene: 7. CDR3 length equals 15 residues. Germline V gives CDR1 MGHRA, CDR2 YSYEKL. In nucleotides, the CDR3 is TGCGCCAGCAGCCACCCATTGGGACAGACCTACGAGCAGTACTTC. Amino acid sequence: CASSHPLGQTYEQYF.

V is TRBV7-6 and J is TRBJ1-1, with 9 bases that match TRBD1. V shed 5 bases, J shed 6 bases, and the junction held 7 bases outside the gene matches. The CDR3 has 14 residues. From germline, CDR1 is SGHVS and CDR2 FNYEAQ. CDR3 region: CASSRGQGRAEAFF. For the CDR3, the DNA is TGTGCCAGCAGCCGCGGACAGGGGAGGGCTGAAGCTTTCTTT.

The chain carries TRBV7-2 and TRBJ2-2; D uncertain. CDR1 is SGHTA and CDR2 is FQGNSA in the germline V gene. CDR3 size: 12 residues. The germline V and J ends were trimmed by 5 bases and 7 bases, with 8 bases remaining between them. The CDR3 reads CASSRRGGELFF. In nucleotides, the CDR3 is TGTGCCAGCAGCCGAAGAGGCGGGGAGCTGTTTTTT. The full variable domain, in which reference TRBV7-2 and TRBJ2-2 provide the parts outside the CDR3, is GAGVSQSPSNKVTEKGKDVELRCDPISGHTALYWYRQSLGQGLEFLIYFQGNSAPDKSGLPSDRFSAERTGGSVSTLTIQRTQQEDSAVYLCASSRRGGELFFGEGSRLTVL.

The sample holds a few counts of this clone. This chain links TRBV19 with TRBJ1-5, with D uncertain. This CDR3 spans 13 amino acids. Germline CDR1 and CDR2: LNHDA and SQIVND (reference sequence). Trimming left V 7 bases short and J 4 bases short, with 11 bases between. The CDR3 here is CASKANYNQPQHF. CDR3 DNA: TGTGCCAGTAAGGCCAATTATAATCAGCCCCAGCATTTT.

This clone was seen a handful of times. The chain carries TRBV4-1 and TRBJ1-6; D perhaps matches TRBD1 (5 bases). V was clipped by 0 bases and J by 10 bases, with 28 bases between them. The CDR3 runs 20 residues. The V gene's germline CDR1 is MGHRA and CDR2 YSYEKL. The CDR3 region has the DNA TGCGCCAGCAGCCAAGAAGGACCTGTTCGGGACTACCGGATTCGGTCACCCCTCCACTTT. Its protein product is CASSQEGPVRDYRIRSPLHF.

This chain joins TRBV5-1 and TRBJ2-2; D is unclear. The ends were cut back, 2 bases at V and 8 bases at J, with 16 bases in the middle. This CDR3 has 15 amino acids. Germline V gene lookup returns CDR1 SGHRS and CDR2 YFSETQ. CDR3 DNA sequence: TGCGCCAGCAGCTTCCTAAGCGAAGTTGGGGGGGAGCTGTTTTTT. Its translation is CASSFLSEVGGELFF.

This clone was seen once. The chain uses TRBV5-1 and TRBJ2-1; no definite D call. Germline V gene lookup returns CDR1 SGHRS and CDR2 YFSETQ. There are 13 residues in the CDR3. V was pared by 5 bases and J by 3 bases, with 9 bases between. The CDR3: CASSPNIYNEQFF. CDR3 nucleotide sequence: TGCGCCAGCAGTCCAAATATCTACAATGAGCAGTTCTTC.

The chain carries TRBV13 and TRBJ1-4, with D possibly matching TRBD1 (6 bases). Trimming took 3 bases from V and 7 from J, leaving 12 bases between them. The CDR3 spans 14 residues. CDR1 PRHDT and CDR2 FYEKMQ come from the germline V gene (reference sequence). CDR3 DNA: TGTGCCAGCAGCTTGGCGAGGGGGGCTGAAAAACTGTTTTTT. This gives the protein CASSLARGAEKLFF.

The chain links TRBV4-1 to TRBJ1-5, with D unresolved. With 3 bases removed from V and 0 bases from J, the gap between germline ends came to 6 bases. The germline V gene encodes CDR1 MGHRA and CDR2 YSYEKL. There are 14 residues in the CDR3. The CDR3 loop reads CASSQHNSNQPQHF. CDR3 nucleotides: TGCGCCAGCAGCCAGCATAATAGCAATCAGCCCCAGCATTTT.

The chain is built from TRBV18 and TRBJ2-2, with 8 bases identical to TRBD1. This CDR3 spans 17 amino acids. Losses at the gene ends were 2 bases for V and 6 bases for J; bases not matched to a gene: 11. CDR1 is KGHSH, CDR2 LQKENI, per germline. The CDR3 reads CASSPESQGAFAGELFF. In DNA form, the CDR3 reads TGTGCCAGCTCACCAGAGTCCCAGGGGGCGTTCGCCGGGGAGCTGTTTTTT.

V usage is TRBV2 and J usage is TRBJ1-2, with D possibly being TRBD1 (6 bases). Trimming left V 7 bases short and J 5 bases short, with 20 bases between. Germline CDR1 reads SNHLY; CDR2 reads FYNNEI. The CDR3 has 15 amino acids. CDR3 in amino acids: CASIGLQGPGYGYTF. DNA for the CDR3: TGTGCCAGCATAGGTCTCCAGGGGCCGGGATATGGCTACACCTTC.

The table lists this clone with a count of one. The chain combines TRBV18 with TRBJ2-5, with 9 positions matching TRBD2. This CDR3 comprises 16 residues. Trimming removed 4 bases from V and 3 bases from J; junction bases left unmatched: 9. CDR1 and CDR2 (germline): KGHSH, LQKENI. The CDR3 DNA follows: TGTGCCAGCTCACTTGTGGAGGCGGGAGGGAAAGAGACCCAGTACTTC. Encoded protein: CASSLVEAGGKETQYF.

This clone was seen a handful of times. Other DNA sequences of this sample code for an identical CDR3. V and J are TRBV12-3 or TRBV12-4 and TRBJ1-2; D is undetermined. CDR3 length: 10 residues. The germline V and J ends were trimmed by 2 bases and 5 bases, with 0 bases remaining between them. The CDR3 coding sequence is TGTGCCAGCAGTTTATATGGCTACACCTTC. Translating it yields CASSLYGYTF.

This chain uses TRBV6-2 or TRBV6-3 with TRBJ2-1; tentative D call: TRBD1 (6 bases). The CDR3 has 13 residues. CDR1 MNHEY and CDR2 SVGEGT come from the germline V gene. The V end lost 6 bases, the J end lost 9 bases, and 15 bases lay between the germline ends. DNA of the CDR3: TGTGCCAGCAGCAGGGGATACTTGGGTGAGCAGTTCTTC. It encodes CASSRGYLGEQFF.

The V call is TRBV7-3, the J call TRBJ2-2; 8 bases match TRBD1. J was trimmed by 1 base and V by 6 bases; bases with no gene match: 7. The CDR3 is made up of 16 amino acids. Germline CDR1 reads SGHTA; CDR2 reads FQGTGA. The CDR3 DNA reads as TGTGCCAGCAGTCCATCCGGGACAGGGAACACCGGGGAGCTGTTTTTT. It translates to CASSPSGTGNTGELFF.

The rearrangement links TRBV6-1 to TRBJ1-5; D is ambiguous. From germline, CDR1 is MNHNS and CDR2 SASEGT. The ends were cut back, 0 bases at V and 5 bases at J, with 14 bases in the middle. The CDR3 has 16 amino acids. Here the CDR3 reads CASSEAGILVDQPQHF. CDR3 DNA sequence: TGTGCCAGCAGTGAAGCGGGCATTTTAGTGGATCAGCCCCAGCATTTT.

This chain joins TRBV4-3 and TRBJ2-2; D perhaps matches TRBD2 (5 bases). This CDR3 has 15 residues. Germline V gene lookup returns CDR1 LGHNA and CDR2 YSLEER. V was cut by 3 bases and J by 8 bases, with 16 bases left in between. For the CDR3, the DNA is TGCGCCAGCAGCCAGATGAGTGAGGGTGAGGGGGAGCTGTTTTTT. Its translation is CASSQMSEGEGELFF.

The chain employs TRBV12-5 and TRBJ1-1; D is uncertain. Germline lookup yields CDR1 LGHNT and CDR2 FRNRAP. This CDR3 is 13 amino acids long. The CDR3 DNA follows: TGTGCAACCGCAAAATGGGAGAGGACTGAAGCTTTCTTT. It translates to CATAKWERTEAFF.

CDR3 sequence reads: CASSQDGSVIPYGYTF. The CDR3 DNA reads TGTGCCAGCAGCCAAGATGGATCGGTGATCCCCTATGGCTACACCTTC. The V gene is TRBV3-1 (or the pseudogene TRBV3-2), the J gene TRBJ1-2; no definite D call. V shed 0 bases and J shed 4 bases, with 15 bases lying between them. The CDR3 length is 16 residues. CDR1 is LGHDT, CDR2 YNNKEL, per germline (reference sequence).

V usage is TRBV9 and J usage is TRBJ1-1; no clear D gene. Germline assignment: CDR1 SGDLS and CDR2 YYNGEE. The V end lost 1 base, the J end lost 5 bases, and 15 bases lay between the germline ends. CDR3 size: 15 residues. The CDR3 nucleotides read TGTGCCAGCAGCGTAAGTTCCGTGGGCGCAACTGAAGCTTTCTTT. This translates into CASSVSSVGATEAFF.

The genes are TRBV7-9 and TRBJ1-4, with D possibly being TRBD1 (5 bases). Germline CDR1 reads SEHNR; CDR2 reads FQNEAQ (reference sequence). The V end was cut by 0 bases, the J end by 7 bases, with 18 bases between. CDR3 size: 17 residues. The CDR3 DNA reads TGTGCCAGCAGCTTAGCGCGTGGAGGAGGGGATGGTGAAAAACTGTTTTTT. The encoded protein is CASSLARGGGDGEKLFF.

The CDR3 sequence: CASSRLGYNEQFF. The CDR3 DNA reads as TGTGCCAGCAGCCGGCTGGGATACAATGAGCAGTTCTTC. The genes are TRBV3-1 (or the pseudogene TRBV3-2) and TRBJ2-1; no clear D. The CDR3 is made up of 13 amino acids. Germline lookup yields CDR1 LGHDT and CDR2 YNNKEL (reference sequence). The ends were cut back, 4 bases at V and 4 bases at J, with 8 bases in the middle.

The V gene is TRBV7-9, the J gene TRBJ2-3; a weak D match, TRBD1 (5 bases). The CDR3 covers 16 residues. Germline assignment: CDR1 SEHNR and CDR2 FQNEAQ (reference sequence). The V end was cut by 7 bases, the J end by 0 bases, with 17 bases between. The CDR3 DNA reads as TGTGCCAGCACCTGCTCCCAGGGCACTAGCACAGATACGCAGTATTTT. It is translated as CASTCSQGTSTDTQYF.